The 27 T cell receptor beta chains below come from one sample, sequenced in a study of shared clonotypes between healthy human individuals (dated by TCRdb to the early 2020s). Libraries were prepared through the immunoSEQ multiplex PCR assay. The table comes from immuneACCESS by way of TCRdb, which keeps in-frame sequences with V and J called. Part of the clones is missing from these tables; in studies checked, under half for an unresolved V gene and the rest for unknown reasons. Present in this sample are over a million clones, around 78% of which were seen just once. About 0.52% of the sample goes to the ten largest clones. The sample comprised memory CD4+ T cells from PBMCs. The cell subset or site label on this specimen signifies: CD45RA-negative fraction. These receptors originate from a man aged 18 to 30 in good health. Some clones in this sample may be carry-over from other donors' samples.

V usage is TRBV7-2 and J usage is TRBJ1-1, with D unclear. Germline CDR1 reads SGHTA; CDR2 reads FQGNSA. CDR3 length: 12 amino acids. The V gene lost 3 bases and the J gene lost 2 bases, with 4 bases spanning the gap. For the CDR3, the DNA is TGTGCCAGCAGCTTGCTAAACACTGAAGCTTTCTTT. This sequence encodes CASSLLNTEAFF.

The chain is built from TRBV11-2 and TRBJ2-5, with 9 nucleotides matching TRBD1. The CDR3 runs to 19 residues. Per the germline V gene, CDR1 is SGHAT and CDR2 is FQNNGV. V dropped 6 bases and J dropped 4; count of bases not matched to a gene: 21. CDR3: CASRPRPPGTGFTIETQYF. Here the CDR3 DNA reads TGTGCCAGCAGGCCCCGACCCCCCGGGACAGGGTTTACGATAGAGACCCAGTACTTC.

The genes are TRBV7-3 and TRBJ1-3; 7 nucleotides align to TRBD1. This CDR3 is 16 amino acids long. The J segment lost 0 bases and the V segment lost 5 bases, leaving 7 bases of the junction unmatched. Germline values: CDR1 SGHTA, CDR2 FQGTGA. This CDR3 is CASSPGQPFSGNTIYF. The CDR3 bases are TGTGCCAGCAGCCCGGGACAGCCTTTCTCTGGAAACACCATATATTTT.

This chain uses TRBV6-6 with TRBJ2-7, with D tentatively TRBD2 (5 bases). Trimming pared 2 bases from V and 3 bases from J, leaving 11 bases between. Germline CDR1 is MNHNY and CDR2 is SVGAGI (reference sequence). The CDR3 runs 14 residues. This chain's CDR3 is CASSYREGRYEQYF. For the CDR3, the DNA is TGTGCCAGCAGTTACCGGGAAGGGCGCTACGAGCAGTACTTC.

CDR3 sequence: CASSPPLTGELFF. CDR3 nucleotides: TGTGCCAGCAGCCCCCCCCTAACCGGGGAGCTGTTTTTT. This chain connects TRBV2 to TRBJ2-2; D ambiguous. This CDR3 has 13 amino acids. V was clipped by 6 bases and J by 5 bases, with 10 bases between them. Germline V gene lookup returns CDR1 SNHLY and CDR2 FYNNEI.

The chain joins TRBV5-4 to TRBJ2-7; TRBD1 matches at 9 bases. Germline V CDR1 and CDR2: SGHNT, YYREEE (reference sequence). Trimming took 4 bases from V and 1 from J; bases not matched to a gene: 6. The CDR3 spans 15 residues. The CDR3 DNA is TGTGCCAGCAGCCTCCCGGGACAGGGTTCCTACGAGCAGTACTTC. Amino acid sequence: CASSLPGQGSYEQYF.

The chain combines TRBV7-2 with TRBJ1-1; D remains unclear. The CDR3 contains 14 residues. V shed 2 bases and J shed 4 bases, with 11 bases lying between them. Per the germline V gene, CDR1 is SGHTA and CDR2 is FQGNSA. CDR3: CASSLTQTITEAFF. CDR3 coding DNA: TGTGCCAGCAGCTTAACACAGACCATCACTGAAGCTTTCTTT.

Concerning this clone: A much larger clonotype is one base distant, so this may be a read error. The rearrangement joins TRBV9 to TRBJ2-7, with TRBD2 matching over 9 bases. V lost 4 bases and J lost 2; bases outside the gene matches: 4. The CDR3 spans 14 residues. Germline loops: CDR1 SGDLS, CDR2 YYNGEE. The CDR3 loop is CASSSGTSTYEQYF. The CDR3 coding sequence is TGTGCCAGCAGCTCCGGGACTAGCACCTACGAGCAGTACTTC.

The V and J genes are TRBV5-5 and TRBJ1-2; possible D gene TRBD1, 5 bases. Deletions cut 2 bases from V and 7 bases from J, with 9 bases between. The CDR3 contains 12 residues. Germline CDR1 SGHKS, CDR2 YYEKEE (reference sequence). This CDR3 is CASSFRERGYTF. In DNA form, the CDR3 reads TGTGCCAGCAGCTTCAGGGAGCGTGGCTACACCTTC. Full variable domain (remainder filled in from reference TRBV5-5 and TRBJ1-2): DAGVTQSPTHLIKTRGQQVTLRCSPISGHKSVSWYQQVLGQGPQFIFQYYEKEERGRGNFPDRFSARQFPNYSSELNVNALLLGDSALYLCASSFRERGYTFGSGTRLTVV.

The chain joins TRBV5-4 to TRBJ1-1; possible D gene TRBD1, 5 bases. The V gene's germline CDR1 is SGHNT and CDR2 YYREEE (reference sequence). This CDR3 has 18 amino acids. Deletions cut 0 bases from V and 1 base from J, with 19 bases between. CDR3 sequence: CASSLGGRRDYANTEAFF. DNA of the CDR3: TGTGCCAGCAGCTTGGGGGGACGGAGGGACTACGCGAACACTGAAGCTTTCTTT. The full variable domain, rest sourced from reference TRBV5-4 and TRBJ1-1, is ETGVTQSPTHLIKTRGQQVTLRCSSQSGHNTVSWYQQALGQGPQFIFQYYREEENGRGNFPPRFSGLQFPNYSSELNVNALELDDSALYLCASSLGGRRDYANTEAFFGQGTRLTVV.

The sample holds one count of this clone. The chain joins TRBV6-6 to TRBJ2-5, with TRBD1 matching 7 bases. Germline V gene sequence: CDR1 MNHNY, CDR2 SVGAGI (reference sequence). This CDR3 is 15 amino acids long. Losses at the gene ends were 4 bases for V and 4 bases for J; bases not matched to a gene: 9. CDR3 nucleotides: TGTGCCAGCAGTTGGGGGACAGTTTCTGGAGAGACCCAGTACTTC. Protein product: CASSWGTVSGETQYF.

The gene calls are TRBV15 and TRBJ2-5; 9 bases fit TRBD1. CDR3 length: 14 residues. Germline CDR1 is LNHNV and CDR2 is YYDKDF (reference sequence). V was pared by 5 bases and J by 4 bases, with 5 bases of the junction left unmatched. The CDR3 nucleotides are TGTGCCACCAGCGAATCGACAGGGGGAGAGACCCAGTACTTC. Its translation: CATSESTGGETQYF.

The chain employs TRBV25-1 and TRBJ1-1, with a weak D call TRBD1 (5 bases). Germline CDR1 reads MGHDK; CDR2 reads SYGVNS. The CDR3 is 15 amino acids. V was clipped by 8 bases and J by 11 bases, with 27 bases between them. The CDR3 spells CASAKTVGHDLEAFF. In DNA form, the CDR3 reads TGTGCCAGCGCGAAAACCGTCGGACATGACCTGGAGGCTTTCTTT.

J is TRBJ2-7 and V is TRBV9, with D maybe TRBD1 (8 bases). The CDR3 spans 15 residues. The ends were cut back, 0 bases at V and 2 bases at J, with 12 bases in the middle. Germline V gene sequence: CDR1 SGDLS, CDR2 YYNGEE. The CDR3: CASSVERDRTYEQYF. Written as DNA, the CDR3 is TGTGCCAGCAGCGTAGAGCGGGACAGGACCTACGAGCAGTACTTC.

This chain uses TRBV28 with TRBJ1-5; 7 bases agree with TRBD1. The CDR3 consists of 20 residues. In germline, CDR1 is MDHEN, CDR2 SYDVKM. The V segment lost 3 bases and the J segment 5 bases; nucleotides outside the gene matches: 22. CDR3 protein: CASSFSAPRLTGDYYQPQHF. CDR3 sequence (DNA): TGTGCCAGCAGTTTCTCAGCTCCCCGTCTTACAGGGGACTATTATCAGCCCCAGCATTTT.

The chain uses TRBV5-1 and TRBJ2-5; 7 nucleotides align to TRBD1. The length of the CDR3 is 14 residues. The germline gives CDR1 SGHRS, CDR2 YFSETQ. V was pared by 5 bases and J by 3 bases, with 7 bases of the junction left unmatched. This CDR3 is CASSATGSEETQYF. CDR3 bases: TGCGCCAGCAGTGCGACAGGGTCCGAAGAGACCCAGTACTTC. The whole variable domain, remainder taken from reference TRBV5-1 and TRBJ2-5, is KAGVTQTPRYLIKTRGQQVTLSCSPISGHRSVSWYQQTPGQGLQFLFEYFSETQRNKGNFPGRFSGRQFSNSRSEMNVSTLELGDSALYLCASSATGSEETQYFGPGTRLLVL.

About this clone itself: This is likely an artifact of a read error, given a far larger clone one base away. Other DNA sequences in this specimen translate into the identical CDR3. This chain connects TRBV27 to TRBJ1-1, with D possibly being TRBD1 (6 bases). Trimming removed 2 bases from V and 3 bases from J, with 7 bases in between. The CDR3 is 13 residues long. From germline, CDR1 is MNHEY and CDR2 SMNVEV (reference sequence). CDR3 sequence reads: CASSLNRDTEAFF. CDR3 DNA: TGTGCCAGCAGTTTAAACAGGGACACTGAAGCTTTCTTT.

In the case of this clone: Other DNA sequences from this sample encode an identical CDR3 as well. The chain joins TRBV5-6 to TRBJ2-7; no reliable D call. The CDR3 is 12 amino acids. V lost 4 bases, J lost 4 bases, and 9 bases lay in between. Looked up from germline, CDR1 is SGHDT and CDR2 is YYEEEE. Here the CDR3 reads CASSLGAYEQYF. The CDR3, as DNA: TGTGCCAGCAGCCTTGGAGCGTACGAGCAGTACTTC.

V gene TRBV9 combines with J gene TRBJ2-5; 7 nucleotides align to TRBD2. The length of the CDR3 is 15 residues. Germline V lookup: CDR1 SGDLS, CDR2 YYNGEE. The junction had 4 bases not matched to a gene; V was cut back by 0 bases and J by 2 bases. Here the CDR3 reads CASSVAGGLQETQYF. As DNA, the CDR3 is TGTGCCAGCAGCGTAGCGGGGGGACTTCAAGAGACCCAGTACTTC.

The gene calls are TRBV14 and TRBJ2-5; D gene ambiguous. The ends were cut back, 3 bases at V and 1 base at J, with 6 bases in the middle. The germline V gene has CDR1 SGHDN and CDR2 FVKESK. This CDR3 comprises 13 residues. The CDR3 DNA is TGTGCCAGCAGCCAGTTAAGCCAAGAGACCCAGTACTTC. Translated, it gives CASSQLSQETQYF.

The chain employs TRBV2 and TRBJ1-4, with no clear D. Germline CDR1 and CDR2: SNHLY and FYNNEI. V was cut by 3 bases and J by 8 bases, with 13 bases left in between. The CDR3 covers 14 residues. The CDR3 is CASSDTRMLEKLFF. The CDR3 nucleotides read TGTGCCAGCAGTGATACTCGGATGTTGGAAAAACTGTTTTTT.

The rearrangement joins TRBV5-1 to TRBJ1-1; TRBD1 agrees at 9 bases. The germline V gene has CDR1 SGHRS and CDR2 YFSETQ. The CDR3 contains 14 residues. The ends lost 2 bases at V and 5 bases at J; junction bases unmatched: 4. DNA of the CDR3: TGCGCCAGCAGCTTTACAGGGGGCCTTACTGAAGCTTTCTTT. Its translation: CASSFTGGLTEAFF.

V gene TRBV5-8 combines with J gene TRBJ1-5; D is ambiguous. The germline gives CDR1 SGHTS, CDR2 YDEGEE. V lost 4 bases and J lost 2, with 13 bases in between. The CDR3 runs 15 residues. The CDR3 region is CASSLRPGRNQPQHF. The CDR3 DNA follows: TGTGCCAGCAGCCTAAGGCCAGGCCGCAATCAGCCCCAGCATTTT.

This rearrangement joins TRBV7-6 to TRBJ1-4; D might be TRBD1 (6 bases). The V end lost 5 bases, the J end lost 1 base, and 11 bases lay between the germline ends. Looked up from germline, CDR1 is SGHVS and CDR2 is FNYEAQ. This CDR3 has 15 amino acids. CDR3 in DNA: TGTGCCAGCAGCCTACAGGGAATAACTAATGAAAAACTGTTTTTT. This encodes CASSLQGITNEKLFF.

The V call is TRBV5-4, the J call TRBJ1-2; no firm D call. Germline loops: CDR1 SGHNT, CDR2 YYREEE (reference sequence). The germline V and J ends were trimmed by 4 bases and 0 bases, with 7 bases remaining between them. The CDR3 extends over 13 amino acids. CDR3 loop: CASSEIANYGYTF. CDR3 sequence (DNA): TGTGCCAGCAGCGAAATCGCTAACTATGGCTACACCTTC.

On this clone: This sample also contains other DNA sequences that code for the same CDR3. The rearrangement links TRBV5-1 to TRBJ2-7; 7 positions match TRBD2. The V segment lost 3 bases and the J segment 0 bases; nucleotides outside the gene matches: 3. Germline CDR1 SGHRS, CDR2 YFSETQ. The CDR3 totals 14 residues. This CDR3 is CASSSSGSSYEQYF. Here the CDR3 DNA reads TGCGCCAGCAGCTCTAGCGGAAGCTCCTACGAGCAGTACTTC.

The V call is TRBV4-2, the J call TRBJ2-5; D may be TRBD1 or TRBD2 (5 bases each). Germline CDR1 reads LGHNA; CDR2 reads YNFKEQ. The CDR3 consists of 15 residues. Trimming cost V 7 bases and J 5 bases, with 20 bases left between them. In DNA, the CDR3 is TGTGCCAGCAAGGGACCCAGCCGGTTCAGGGAGACCCAGTACTTC. Its protein product is CASKGPSRFRETQYF.